This T cell receptor beta chain was recorded in a study of breast tumors, draining lymph nodes, adjacent tissues. The trim removed 0 bases at V and 4 bases at J, leaving 9 bases unmatched. Germline-derived CDR1 and CDR2 are LGHDT and YNNKEL (reference sequence). This CDR3 is 16 amino acids long. Study findings and constraints: Tumor T cell lymph node origin was a supported hypothesis, not proven. Data fit most tumor T cells coming from lymph node, expanding in tumor. Tumor and nontumor repertoires were significantly more similar in luminal-like than in basal-like breast cancer. Tumors had less TCR diversity than lymph nodes, more than nontumor tissue.

One entry per CDR3 protein, called by TCRdb with MiXCR from the multiplex PCR reads. The sample records about 230,000 distinct CDR3 sequences, 32% being singletons. Axillary draining lymph nodes of breast cancer patients supplied the node samples. The count of this clonotype is one. Its antigen is currently unknown. This clone may be a read error of a much larger clone one base away. A read error is likely, as this CDR3 ends without the conserved phenylalanine or tryptophan. The chain is built from TRBV3-1 and TRBJ2-7, with 7 bases lining up with TRBD2. Specimen: axillary lymph node tissue. This sequence was found in a female donor with breast cancer. Some clones in this sample may be carry-over from other donors' samples. CDR3 bases: TGTGCCAGCAGCCAAGAAGAGGGCGGGAGAGGGTACGAGCAGTACCTC. It is translated as CASSQEEGGRGYEQYL.